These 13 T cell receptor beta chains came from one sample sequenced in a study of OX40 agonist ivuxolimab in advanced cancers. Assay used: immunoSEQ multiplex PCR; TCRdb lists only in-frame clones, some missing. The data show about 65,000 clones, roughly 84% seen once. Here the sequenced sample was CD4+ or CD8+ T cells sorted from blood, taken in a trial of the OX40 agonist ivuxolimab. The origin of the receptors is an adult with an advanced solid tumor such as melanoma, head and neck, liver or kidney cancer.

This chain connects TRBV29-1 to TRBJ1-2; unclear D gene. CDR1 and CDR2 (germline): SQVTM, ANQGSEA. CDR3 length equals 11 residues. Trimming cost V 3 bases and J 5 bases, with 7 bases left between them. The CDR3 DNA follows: TGCAGCGTTGAGTACGGGTATGGCTACACCTTC. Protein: CSVEYGYGYTF.

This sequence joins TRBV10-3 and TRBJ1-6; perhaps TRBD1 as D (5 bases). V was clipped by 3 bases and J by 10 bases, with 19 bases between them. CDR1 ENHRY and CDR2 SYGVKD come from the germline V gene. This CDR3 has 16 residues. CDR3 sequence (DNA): TGTGCCATCAGTGACCCGACAGCCCCAGTTCGGTCACCCCTCCACTTT. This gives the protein CAISDPTAPVRSPLHF.

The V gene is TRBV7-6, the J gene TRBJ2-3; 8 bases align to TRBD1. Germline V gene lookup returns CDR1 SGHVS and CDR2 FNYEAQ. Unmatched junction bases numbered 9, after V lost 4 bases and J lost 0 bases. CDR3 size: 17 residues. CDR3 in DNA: TGTGCCAGCAGCTCACTCCCGCCAGGGGGCAGCACAGATACGCAGTATTTT. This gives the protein CASSSLPPGGSTDTQYF.

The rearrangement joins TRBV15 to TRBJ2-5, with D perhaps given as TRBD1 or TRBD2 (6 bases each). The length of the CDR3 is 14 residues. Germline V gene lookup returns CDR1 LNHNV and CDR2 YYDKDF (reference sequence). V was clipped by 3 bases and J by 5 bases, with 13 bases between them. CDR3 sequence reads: CATSSIGGGETQYF. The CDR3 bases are TGTGCCACCAGCAGCATCGGGGGCGGTGAGACCCAGTACTTC.

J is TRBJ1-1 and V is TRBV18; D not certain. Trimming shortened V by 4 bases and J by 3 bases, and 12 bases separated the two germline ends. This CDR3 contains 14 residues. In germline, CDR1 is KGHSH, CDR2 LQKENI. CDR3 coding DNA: TGTGCCAGCTCACAATCGGGTAAGGACACTGAAGCTTTCTTT. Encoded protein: CASSQSGKDTEAFF.

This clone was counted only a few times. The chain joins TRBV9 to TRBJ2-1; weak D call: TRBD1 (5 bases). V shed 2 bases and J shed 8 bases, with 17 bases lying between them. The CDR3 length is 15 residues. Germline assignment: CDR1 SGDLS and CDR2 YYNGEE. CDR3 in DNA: TGTGCCAGCAGCGTGGGTGGGGCGGCCCTCGATGAGCAGTTCTTC. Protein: CASSVGGAALDEQFF.

CDR3 in amino acids: CASSVGGNSPLHF. The CDR3 nucleotides are TGTGCCAGCAGCGTAGGAGGTAATTCACCCCTCCACTTT. This sequence joins TRBV9 and TRBJ1-6, with no clear D. Germline assignment: CDR1 SGDLS and CDR2 YYNGEE. V was shortened by 0 bases and J by 6 bases, with 4 bases between the two germline ends. The CDR3 contains 13 residues.

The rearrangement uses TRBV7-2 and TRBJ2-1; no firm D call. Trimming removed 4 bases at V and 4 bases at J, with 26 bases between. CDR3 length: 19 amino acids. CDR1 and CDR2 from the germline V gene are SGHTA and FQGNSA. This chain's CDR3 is CASSSPARRVSPEYNEQFF. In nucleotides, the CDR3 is TGTGCCAGCAGCTCACCAGCCAGGCGCGTATCGCCTGAATACAATGAGCAGTTCTTC. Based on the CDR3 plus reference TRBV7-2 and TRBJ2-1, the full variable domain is GAGVSQSPSNKVTEKGKDVELRCDPISGHTALYWYRQSLGQGLEFLIYFQGNSAPDKSGLPSDRFSAERTGGSVSTLTIQRTQQEDSAVYLCASSSPARRVSPEYNEQFFGPGTRLTVL.

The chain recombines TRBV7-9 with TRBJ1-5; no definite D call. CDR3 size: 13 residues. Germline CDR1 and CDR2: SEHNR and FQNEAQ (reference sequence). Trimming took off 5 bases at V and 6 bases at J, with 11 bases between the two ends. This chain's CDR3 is CASSPGGSQPQHF. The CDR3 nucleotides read TGTGCCAGCAGCCCCGGAGGGAGTCAGCCCCAGCATTTT.

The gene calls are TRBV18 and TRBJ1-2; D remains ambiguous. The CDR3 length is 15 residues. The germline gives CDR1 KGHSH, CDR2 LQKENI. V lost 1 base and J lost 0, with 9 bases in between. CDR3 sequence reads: CASSPLNEANYGYTF. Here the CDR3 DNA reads TGTGCCAGCTCACCACTCAACGAAGCTAACTATGGCTACACCTTC.

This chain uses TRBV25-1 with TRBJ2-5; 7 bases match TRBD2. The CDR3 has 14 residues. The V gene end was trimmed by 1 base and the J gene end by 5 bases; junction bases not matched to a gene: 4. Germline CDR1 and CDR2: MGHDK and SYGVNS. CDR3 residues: CASSEWGGRETQYF. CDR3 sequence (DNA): TGTGCCAGCAGTGAATGGGGGGGGAGGGAGACCCAGTACTTC.

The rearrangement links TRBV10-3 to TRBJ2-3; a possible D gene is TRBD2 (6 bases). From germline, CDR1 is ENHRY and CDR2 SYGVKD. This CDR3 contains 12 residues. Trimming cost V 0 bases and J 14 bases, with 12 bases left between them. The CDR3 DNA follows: TGTGCCATCAGTGAGTCGAAGGGCGGGACGTATTTT. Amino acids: CAISESKGGTYF.

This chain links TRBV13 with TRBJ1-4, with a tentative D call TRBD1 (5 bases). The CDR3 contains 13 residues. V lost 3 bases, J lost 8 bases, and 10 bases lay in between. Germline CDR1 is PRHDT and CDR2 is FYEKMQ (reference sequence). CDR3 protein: CASSFPGQEKLFF. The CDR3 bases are TGTGCCAGCAGCTTCCCAGGGCAGGAAAAACTGTTTTTT.